These 11 T cell receptor beta chains share one sample of origin, sequenced in a study of blood T cell repertoires in COVID-19. Some clones are missing from TCRdb's copy, which holds only in-frame ones; the method was immunoSEQ multiplex PCR. The table lists around 180,000 clones, 70% to 85% of them singletons. Sequenced: PBMCs or T cells enriched from blood (not recorded which). These receptors came from a man aged 50 to 59 who had recovered from COVID-19.

The chain uses TRBV18 and TRBJ1-3; tentative D call: TRBD1 (6 bases). There are 18 residues in the CDR3. The V gene lost 4 bases and the J gene lost 3 bases, with 22 bases spanning the gap. Germline loops: CDR1 KGHSH, CDR2 LQKENI. The CDR3 loop reads CASSQSGTPNLLGNTIYF. As DNA, the CDR3 is TGTGCCAGCTCACAATCCGGGACACCGAATCTCCTTGGAAACACCATATATTTT.

The chain links TRBV5-1 to TRBJ2-5, with D perhaps matching TRBD1 (6 bases). The V end lost 6 bases, the J end lost 4 bases, and 19 bases lay between the germline ends. Germline V gene sequence: CDR1 SGHRS, CDR2 YFSETQ. The CDR3 sequence is 15 residues long. The CDR3 DNA sequence: TGCGCCAGCAAAAACAGGGCAGATAGGGCAGAGACCCAGTACTTC. The encoded protein is CASKNRADRAETQYF.

The rearrangement links TRBV6-5 to TRBJ1-1; 8 bases are shared with TRBD1. This CDR3 is built from 13 residues. Germline assignment: CDR1 MNHEY and CDR2 SVGAGI. Trimming removed 8 bases from V and 4 bases from J; junction bases left unmatched: 6. CDR3 coding DNA: TGTGCCAGCCCCCGGACAGGGAGCACTGAAGCTTTCTTT. It encodes CASPRTGSTEAFF.

This clone showed up just a few times. The rearrangement links TRBV11-2 to TRBJ2-1, with D possibly TRBD2 on 7 matching bases. Germline V gene lookup returns CDR1 SGHAT and CDR2 FQNNGV. This CDR3 comprises 17 residues. Trimming stripped 5 bases from V and 8 bases from J, with 25 bases between. The CDR3 spells CASSLSRGRGKVDEQFF. In nucleotides, the CDR3 is TGTGCCAGCAGCCTATCCCGGGGGCGGGGGAAGGTTGATGAGCAGTTCTTC.

The J gene is TRBJ1-5, the V gene TRBV28; TRBD1 matches 7 bases. The V gene end was trimmed by 5 bases and the J gene end by 3 bases; junction bases not matched to a gene: 7. This CDR3 region has 15 residues. Germline V lookup: CDR1 MDHEN, CDR2 SYDVKM. CDR3 DNA sequence: TGTGCCAGCAGTCACCGGGACAGACCCAATCAGCCCCAGCATTTT. Translating it yields CASSHRDRPNQPQHF.

The chain has TRBV28 and TRBJ2-7, with 10 positions matching TRBD1. From germline, CDR1 is MDHEN and CDR2 SYDVKM. The CDR3 runs 15 residues. With V trimmed by 7 bases and J by 5 bases, 11 bases remained unmatched. CDR3 bases: TGTGCCAGCATACCAGCCGGGACAGGGGCCCACGAGCAGTACTTC. This encodes CASIPAGTGAHEQYF.

V usage is TRBV29-1 and J usage is TRBJ2-1, with TRBD2 as a possible D gene (5 bases). This CDR3 is built from 10 residues. V gave up 8 bases and J gave up 12 bases, with 14 bases separating them. Germline CDR1 and CDR2: SQVTM and ANQGSEA. The CDR3 coding sequence is TGCAGCCCCCCACGCCGGGGGCAGTTCTTC. This sequence encodes CSPPRRGQFF.

The chain links TRBV10-2 to TRBJ1-2, with unresolved D. The CDR3 is made up of 13 amino acids. Germline V gives CDR1 WSHSY, CDR2 SAAADI. The V and J ends lost 5 bases and 8 bases respectively, with 15 bases between them. CDR3 coding DNA: TGCGCCAGCAGTCGCCTACCGGAGGAGGGCTACACCTTC. Translated: CASSRLPEEGYTF.

In nucleotides, the CDR3 is TGTGCCAGCAGCGTATCATCCGGGTCACCCCGGATCGACACCATATATTTT. This translates into CASSVSSGSPRIDTIYF. The rearrangement uses TRBV9 and TRBJ1-3; the D is unclear. The length of the CDR3 is 17 residues. CDR1 is SGDLS, CDR2 YYNGEE, per germline. V shed 1 base and J shed 8 bases, with 22 bases lying between them.

The rearrangement uses TRBV11-2 and TRBJ2-1, with D possibly TRBD1 on 5 matching bases. This CDR3 is 13 amino acids long. Trimming took off 0 bases at V and 6 bases at J, with 6 bases between the two ends. Germline CDR1 is SGHAT and CDR2 is FQNNGV. CDR3 loop: CASSLDRGNEQFF. CDR3 coding DNA: TGTGCCAGCAGCTTAGATAGGGGCAATGAGCAGTTCTTC.

The V and J genes are TRBV27 and TRBJ2-7, with 9 nucleotides matching TRBD2. Germline values: CDR1 MNHEY, CDR2 SMNVEV (reference sequence). The CDR3 covers 14 residues. V was clipped by 3 bases and J by 3 bases; unmatched bases: 3. The CDR3 DNA follows: TGTGCCAGCAGTTTCCTAGCGGGGCACTACGAGCAGTACTTC. Amino acids: CASSFLAGHYEQYF.